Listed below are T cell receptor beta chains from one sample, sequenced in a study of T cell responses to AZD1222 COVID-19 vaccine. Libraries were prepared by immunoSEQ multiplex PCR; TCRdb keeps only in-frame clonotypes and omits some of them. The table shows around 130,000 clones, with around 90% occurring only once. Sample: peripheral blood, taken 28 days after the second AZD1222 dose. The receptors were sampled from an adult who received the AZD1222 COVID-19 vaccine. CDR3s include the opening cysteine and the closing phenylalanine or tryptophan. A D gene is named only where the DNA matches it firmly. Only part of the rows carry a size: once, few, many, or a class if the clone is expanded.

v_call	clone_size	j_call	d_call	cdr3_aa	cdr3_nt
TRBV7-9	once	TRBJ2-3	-	CASSQKQYF	TGTGCCAGCAGCCAAAAGCAGTATTTT
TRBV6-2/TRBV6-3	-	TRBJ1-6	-	CASSYFPDGDSPLHF	TGTGCCAGCAGTTACTTTCCGGACGGAGATTCACCCCTCCACTTT
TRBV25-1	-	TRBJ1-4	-	CASSLRTEKLFF	TGTGCCAGCAGTTTGAGGACAGAAAAACTGTTTTTT
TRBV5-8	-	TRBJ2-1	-	CASSLGWGDLSLGEEQFF	TGTGCCAGCAGCTTGGGATGGGGGGACCTAAGTCTAGGCGAGGAGCAGTTCTTC
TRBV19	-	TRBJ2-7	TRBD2	CASSWLAGEQYF	TGTGCCAGTAGCTGGCTAGCGGGAGAGCAGTACTTC
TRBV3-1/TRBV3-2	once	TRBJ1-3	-	CASSTRGRPSGNTIYF	TGTGCCAGCAGCACACGGGGACGTCCCTCTGGAAACACCATATATTTT
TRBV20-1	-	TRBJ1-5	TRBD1	CSASRDRDQPQHF	TGCAGTGCTAGTCGGGACAGAGATCAGCCCCAGCATTTT
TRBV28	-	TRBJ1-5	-	CASSLLGVNQPQHF	TGTGCCAGCAGTTTATTAGGGGTCAATCAGCCCCAGCATTTT
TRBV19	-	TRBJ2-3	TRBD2	CASSIKRGGGDTQYF	TGTGCCAGTAGTATCAAGCGGGGGGGCGGCGATACGCAGTATTTT
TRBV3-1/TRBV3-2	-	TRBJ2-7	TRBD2	CASSQDPGLAGVEQYF	TGTGCCAGCAGCCAAGACCCCGGACTAGCGGGAGTCGAGCAGTACTTC
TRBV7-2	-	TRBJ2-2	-	CASSSHMDALGELFF	TGTGCCAGCAGCTCTCACATGGACGCCCTCGGGGAGCTGTTTTTT
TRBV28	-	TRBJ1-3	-	CASTPSEGSGNTIYF	TGTGCCAGCACCCCCTCCGAGGGGTCTGGAAACACCATATATTTT
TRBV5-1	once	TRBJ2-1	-	CASSLMGGLNDEQFF	TGCGCCAGCAGCTTGATGGGGGGCCTGAATGATGAGCAGTTCTTC
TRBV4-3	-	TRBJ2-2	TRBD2	CASSSRAGGNTGELFF	TGCGCCAGCAGCTCCAGGGCGGGGGGGAACACCGGGGAGCTGTTTTTT
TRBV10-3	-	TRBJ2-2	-	CAISLLGQNTGELFF	TGTGCCATCAGTCTCCTAGGCCAGAACACCGGGGAGCTGTTTTTT
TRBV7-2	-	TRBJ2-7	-	CASSLVSGVTYEQYF	TGTGCCAGCAGCTTAGTGTCAGGCGTGACCTACGAGCAGTACTTC
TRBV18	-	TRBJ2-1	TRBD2	CASSPREGSGEQFF	TGTGCCAGCTCACCCCGGGAGGGGAGCGGTGAGCAGTTCTTC
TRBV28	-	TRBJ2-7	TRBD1	CASSSPPGQGTHEQYF	TGTGCCAGCAGTTCGCCCCCGGGACAGGGGACCCACGAGCAGTACTTC
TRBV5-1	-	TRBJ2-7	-	CASSLSGDGEQYF	TGCGCCAGCAGTTTGTCAGGGGATGGGGAGCAGTACTTC
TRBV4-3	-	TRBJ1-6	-	CASSQDGKIANSPLHF	TGCGCCAGCAGCCAAGATGGGAAAATTGCTAATTCACCCCTCCACTTT
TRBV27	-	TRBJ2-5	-	CASSRLERETQYF	TGTGCCAGCAGTCGACTAGAGAGAGAGACCCAGTACTTC
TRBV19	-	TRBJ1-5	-	CASRMTDSNQPQHF	TGTGCCAGTAGGATGACTGATAGCAATCAGCCCCAGCATTTT
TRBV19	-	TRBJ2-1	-	CASSIISSFGSGEQFF	TGTGCCAGTAGTATAATTTCCAGTTTCGGGTCTGGTGAGCAGTTCTTC
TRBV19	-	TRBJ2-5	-	CASSRRETQYF	TGTGCCAGTAGTCGGCGGGAGACCCAGTACTTC
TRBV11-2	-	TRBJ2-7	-	CASSLDRQAYEQYF	TGTGCCAGCAGCTTAGATCGGCAGGCCTACGAGCAGTACTTC
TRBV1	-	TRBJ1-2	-	CTSSQDPRGPKPNYGYTF	TGCACCAGCAGCCAAGATCCCAGGGGGCCTAAACCTAACTATGGCTACACCTTC
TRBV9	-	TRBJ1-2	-	CASSVSGTNYGYTF	TGTGCCAGCAGCGTATCAGGGACTAACTATGGCTACACCTTC
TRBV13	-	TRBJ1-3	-	CASSSLGPGNTIYF	TGTGCCAGCAGCTCCCTAGGTCCAGGAAACACCATATATTTT
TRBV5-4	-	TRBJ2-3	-	CASTRGGRASTDTQYF	TGTGCCAGCACCAGAGGGGGGCGGGCTAGCACAGATACGCAGTATTTT
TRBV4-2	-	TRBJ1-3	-	CASSQLADSGNTIYF	TGTGCCAGCAGCCAATTAGCAGACTCTGGAAACACCATATATTTT
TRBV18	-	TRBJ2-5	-	CASSPRGQETQYF	TGTGCCAGCTCACCTAGGGGCCAAGAGACCCAGTACTTC